This TCR beta chain was retrieved from a study of response to subunit inactivated influenza vaccine. Points from the study as a whole: Authors proposed each seasonal influenza vaccination draws in few new T cells.

Deletions cut 7 bases from V and 7 bases from J, with 17 bases between. The CDR3 loop spans 15 amino acids. CDR1 is MNHEY, CDR2 SVGEGT, per germline. TCRdb processed the RT-PCR reads anew with MiXCR; each CDR3 protein has one entry. Seen here are about 310,000 distinct CDR3 sequences, about a fifth observed once, and the top ten hold roughly 10%. This clonotype occurred a few times. Its antigen is not identified. The chain employs TRBV6-2 or TRBV6-3 and TRBJ1-6, with D maybe TRBD1 (6 bases). The material sequenced was PBMCs from blood, taken 21 months after vaccination. The sequence was obtained from a man aged 50-75 years who received an inactivated influenza vaccine. In DNA, the CDR3 is TGTGCCAGCAATGAACAGGGCCTCGGCAATTCACCCCTCCACTTT. It is translated as CASNEQGLGNSPLHF.